This T cell receptor (beta chain) was identified in a study of regulatory T cells in long-lasting Graves disease. The study's findings and limits: Segments TRBV28, TRBJ1-2 and TRBJ2-5 showed preferential usage in persistent disease.

This clonotype has ten or more counts. Its specificity is unknown. CDR3-region Arm-PCR and iRepertoire HTBI primers produced the TCR beta libraries. TCRdb passed the multiplex PCR reads through MiXCR, listing each CDR3 protein once. The sample lists about 540,000 distinct CDR3 sequences, about 13% occurring once. V was pared by 4 bases and J by 7 bases, with 14 bases between. The V gene's germline CDR1 is SGHRS and CDR2 YFSETQ. This CDR3 has 13 residues. This sample's time point: newly diagnosed GD, antithyroid drugs for less than 3 months. Generation of the TCR library employed RNA extracted from PBMCs. The same sample was also used in a study of T cells in Graves' hyperthyroidism and ophthalmopathy.

The source material was peripheral blood mononuclear cells (PBMCs), sampled at new diagnosis, from a patient treated with antithyroid drugs. The TCR comes from a man aged 30 to 39 with Graves disease. V gene TRBV5-1 combines with J gene TRBJ2-5; the D gene could be TRBD1 or TRBD2 (5 bases each). The CDR3 region has the DNA TGCGCCAGCAGCATCCGGGACCACGGGACCCAGTACTTC. It codes for CASSIRDHGTQYF.